This T cell receptor (delta chain) was profiled in a study of γδ T cells in repeated Plasmodium falciparum infection. For the study at large: Samples were taken at baseline, before some infections, and 21 days after each.

Gammadelta T cells were flow-sorted from PBMC into Vgamma9/Vdelta2+ and Vdelta2-negative populations for bulk analysis. With CATT, TCRdb re-called clones from the multiplex PCR reads. The table has under 65,000 delta-chain clones, over 1.5% seen once. This clone occurred many times. Its antigen is unknown. Since a much larger clone is just one base distant, this may be a read error. The same CDR3 arises from other DNA sequences in this sample as well. From germline, CDR1 is TSWWSYY and CDR2 QGS. Trimming took off 0 bases at V and 1 base at J, with 27 bases between the two ends. The CDR3 has 21 amino acids. Study-wide results and caveats: The Malian cohort came from a small rural village of predominantly one ethnic group. Over time and infection, Vgamma9/Vdelta2+ repertoires remained highly stable and polyclonal.

Source material: gamma-delta T cells from blood. The chain is built from TRDV1 and TRDJ1, with a tentative D call TRDD3 (6 bases). The source is a pool of human donors (malaria-infected and uninfected, not separated). CDR3 DNA: TGTGCTCTTGGGGAACTAGGGCACTACTTCGGATACTTGAGGCCCACCGATAAACTCATCTTT. This sequence encodes CALGELGHYFGYLRPTDKLIF.